The rows below give T cell receptor beta chains drawn from one sample of a study of spatial heterogeneity in lung cancer. TCRdb fed the 5' RACE reads into MiXCR, producing one record per CDR3 protein. The table includes 15,000 to 20,000 distinct CDR3 sequences, over 8% detected once. The input for sequencing was PBMCs, taken at follow-up. These receptors all stem from a female donor with early-stage non-small cell lung cancer. The CDR3 runs from the conserved cysteine through the conserved F or W. The D gene is left open where the match is weak. Part of the rows lack a size; the others show once, few, many or a class for expanded clones.

- TRBJ1-4 many TRBV10-2 CASYGGAFATNEKLFF TGCGCCAGCTACGGAGGAGCCTTTGCAACTAATGAAAAACTGTTTTTT
- TRBJ2-1 few TRBV2 CASSDRPYNEQFF TGTGCCAGCAGTGACAGACCCTACAATGAGCAGTTCTTC
- TRBJ2-5 many TRBV6-5 CASSYSQGWGETQYF TGTGCCAGCAGTTACTCACAGGGCTGGGGAGAGACCCAGTACTTC
TRBD2 TRBJ2-3 many TRBV9 CASSLSGTSGTDTQYF TGTGCCAGCAGCCTAAGCGGGACTAGCGGGACAGATACGCAGTATTTT
TRBD2 TRBJ2-3 - TRBV5-1 CASLAGETDTQYF TGCGCCAGTTTAGCGGGAGAAACAGATACGCAGTATTTT
- TRBJ1-4 many TRBV6-6 CASSPRGATNEKLFF TGTGCCAGCAGTCCCCGGGGGGCAACTAATGAAAAACTGTTTTTT
TRBD2 TRBJ2-7 many TRBV6-1 CASRVAGGLNYEQYF TGTGCCAGCAGAGTAGCGGGAGGCCTCAACTACGAGCAGTACTTC
TRBD2 TRBJ2-3 many TRBV29-1 CSVEAGGPKDTQYF TGCAGCGTTGAAGCGGGAGGGCCAAAAGATACGCAGTATTTT
TRBD1 TRBJ1-6 many TRBV28 CASSFIRGRSTLHF TGTGCCAGCAGTTTTATCAGGGGGCGCTCTACCCTCCACTTT
- TRBJ1-2 - TRBV28 CASSLGQYGYIF TGTGCCAGCAGTTTGGGGCAGTATGGCTACATCTTC
- TRBJ1-1 many TRBV20-1 CSARPQGMNTEAFF TGCAGTGCTAGACCCCAGGGAATGAACACTGAAGCTTTCTTT
- TRBJ2-7 - TRBV11-1 CASSLISGYEQYF TGTGCCAGCAGCTTAATATCGGGCTACGAGCAGTACTTC
- TRBJ2-7 once TRBV20-1 CSARDIEYEQYF TGCAGTGCCCGAGACATTGAGTACGAGCAGTACTTC
TRBD1 TRBJ2-3 many TRBV12-3/TRBV12-4 CASSLARQGADTQYF TGTGCCAGCAGTTTAGCGCGACAGGGCGCAGATACGCAGTATTTT
- TRBJ2-5 many TRBV27 CASRRGSAQETQYF TGTGCCAGCAGAAGAGGGTCAGCCCAAGAGACCCAGTACTTC
- TRBJ2-2 many TRBV6-4 CASSELTNTGELFF TGTGCCAGCAGTGAACTCACGAACACCGGGGAGCTGTTTTTT
- TRBJ2-2 many TRBV7-9 CASSLSENTGELFF TGTGCCAGCAGCTTATCGGAGAACACCGGGGAGCTGTTTTTT
- TRBJ1-6 many TRBV5-5 CASSFGHGGTLHF TGTGCCAGCAGCTTTGGACACGGGGGAACCCTCCACTTT
- TRBJ1-6 many TRBV5-4 CASSPRGGQDSPLHF TGTGCCAGCAGCCCACGTGGGGGGCAGGATTCACCCCTCCACTTT
- TRBJ1-2 many TRBV3-1 CASSFRSGESNYGYTF TGTGCCAGCAGCTTCCGTTCCGGGGAGTCTAACTATGGCTACACCTTC
TRBD1 TRBJ2-3 many TRBV20-1 CSARGYRGSTDTQYF TGCAGTGCTAGGGGCTACAGGGGCAGCACAGATACGCAGTATTTT
- TRBJ2-1 many TRBV6-2/TRBV6-3 CASSLMREGSYNEQFF TGTGCCAGCAGCCTCATGAGGGAAGGCTCCTACAATGAGCAGTTCTTC
- TRBJ1-4 many TRBV27 CASKADKPGKTNEKLFF TGTGCCAGCAAAGCTGATAAGCCGGGAAAAACTAATGAAAAACTGTTTTTT
- TRBJ2-5 many TRBV23-1 CASSHRPGKTQYF TGCGCCAGCAGTCATCGGCCTGGAAAGACCCAGTACTTC
TRBD1 TRBJ1-2 - TRBV5-1 CASSLRQGVNYGYTF TGCGCCAGCAGCTTAAGACAGGGTGTGAACTATGGCTACACCTTC
- TRBJ2-3 many TRBV12-3/TRBV12-4 CASSLVDTQYF TGTGCCAGCAGTTTAGTGGATACGCAGTATTTT
TRBD2 TRBJ2-5 many TRBV5-6 CASSLEKLAGDSETQYF TGTGCCAGCAGCTTGGAAAAACTAGCGGGAGACTCAGAGACCCAGTACTTC
- TRBJ1-2 many TRBV20-1 CSAPVITGYGYTF TGCAGTGCTCCCGTAATTACTGGCTATGGCTACACCTTC
- TRBJ2-7 many TRBV10-3 CAISDNAIGEQYF TGTGCCATCAGTGATAACGCTATTGGCGAGCAGTACTTC
TRBD1 TRBJ1-1 many TRBV11-2 CASSFEGQGGAFF TGTGCCAGCAGCTTCGAAGGACAGGGGGGAGCTTTCTTT
- TRBJ2-1 many TRBV14 CASSQVVWEQFF TGTGCCAGCAGCCAAGTTGTATGGGAGCAGTTCTTC
TRBD2 TRBJ2-7 many TRBV20-1 CSSYRTSGTYEQYF TGCAGTAGCTACCGGACTAGCGGAACCTACGAGCAGTACTTC
- TRBJ2-7 - TRBV7-9 CASSPRLGESSYEQYF TGTGCCAGCAGCCCGCGACTTGGCGAGAGCTCCTACGAGCAGTACTTC
- TRBJ2-7 many TRBV6-5 CASSYGSGRASYEQYF TGTGCCAGCAGTTACGGGTCTGGCAGGGCTAGCTACGAGCAGTACTTC
TRBD2 TRBJ2-5 many TRBV7-2 CASSASLAGQETQYF TGTGCCAGCAGCGCCTCACTAGCGGGTCAAGAGACCCAGTACTTC
- TRBJ2-7 many TRBV4-3 CASSLQTSEGEQYF TGCGCCAGCAGCCTCCAAACCTCGGAGGGCGAGCAGTACTTC
- TRBJ2-2 few TRBV9 CASSVDTGTGELFF TGTGCCAGCAGCGTAGATACGGGCACCGGGGAGCTGTTTTTT
TRBD1 TRBJ2-2 many TRBV6-2/TRBV6-3 CASTRQGGGELFF TGTGCCAGCACCCGACAGGGCGGCGGGGAGCTGTTTTTT
- TRBJ2-3 many TRBV11-2 CASSLENSGTQYF TGTGCCAGCAGCTTAGAAAACTCCGGTACGCAGTATTTT
TRBD1 TRBJ2-3 many TRBV7-2 CASSSHRGRTDTQYF TGTGCCAGCAGCTCCCACAGGGGGAGGACAGATACGCAGTATTTT
- TRBJ1-1 many TRBV27 CASSLDYRVGITEAFF TGTGCCAGCAGTTTAGATTACAGGGTCGGAATAACTGAAGCTTTCTTT
TRBD2 TRBJ2-3 many TRBV18 CASSIASGTDTQYF TGTGCCAGCTCGATTGCTAGCGGGACAGATACGCAGTATTTT
TRBD2 TRBJ2-1 many TRBV7-9 CASSLALAGFEQFF TGTGCCAGCAGCCTCGCGCTAGCGGGATTTGAGCAGTTCTTC
- TRBJ2-2 many TRBV19 CASIDRSPANTGELFF TGTGCCAGTATAGACAGGAGCCCGGCGAACACCGGGGAGCTGTTTTTT